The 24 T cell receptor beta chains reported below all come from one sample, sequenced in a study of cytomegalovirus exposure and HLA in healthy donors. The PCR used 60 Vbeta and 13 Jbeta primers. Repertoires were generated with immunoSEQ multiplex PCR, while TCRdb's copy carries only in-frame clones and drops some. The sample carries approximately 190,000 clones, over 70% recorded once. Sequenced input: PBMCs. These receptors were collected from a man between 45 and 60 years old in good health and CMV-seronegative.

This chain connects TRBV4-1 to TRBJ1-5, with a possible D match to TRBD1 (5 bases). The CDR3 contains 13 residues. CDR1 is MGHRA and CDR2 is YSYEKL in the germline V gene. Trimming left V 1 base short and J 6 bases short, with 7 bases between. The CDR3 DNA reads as TGCGCCAGCAGCCAAGGTAGGGGTCAGCCCCAGCATTTT. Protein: CASSQGRGQPQHF.

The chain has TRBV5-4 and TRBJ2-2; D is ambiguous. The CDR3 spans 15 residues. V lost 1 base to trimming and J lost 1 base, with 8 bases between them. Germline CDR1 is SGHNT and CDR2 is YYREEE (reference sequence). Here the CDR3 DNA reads TGTGCCAGCAGCTTGAAGTCAGTGAACACCGGGGAGCTGTTTTTT. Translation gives CASSLKSVNTGELFF.

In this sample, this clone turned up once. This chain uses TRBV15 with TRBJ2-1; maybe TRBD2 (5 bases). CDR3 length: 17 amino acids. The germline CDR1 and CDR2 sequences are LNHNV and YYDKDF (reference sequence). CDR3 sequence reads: CATLPAPIRGYYNEQFF. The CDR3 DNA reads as TGTGCAACCCTTCCGGCCCCCATACGGGGATACTACAATGAGCAGTTCTTC.

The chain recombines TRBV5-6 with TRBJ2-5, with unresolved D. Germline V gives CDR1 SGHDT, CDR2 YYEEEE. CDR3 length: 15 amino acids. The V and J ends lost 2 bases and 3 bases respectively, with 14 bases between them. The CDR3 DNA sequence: TGTGCCAGCAGCTTTTACTTCGGAGCCGAAGAGACCCAGTACTTC. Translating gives CASSFYFGAEETQYF.

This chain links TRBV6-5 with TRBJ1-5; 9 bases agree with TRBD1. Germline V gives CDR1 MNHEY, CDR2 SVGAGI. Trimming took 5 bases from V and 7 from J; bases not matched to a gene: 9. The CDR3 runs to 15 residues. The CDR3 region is CASSPTRDRVQPQHF. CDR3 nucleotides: TGTGCCAGCAGTCCTACCCGGGACAGGGTCCAGCCCCAGCATTTT.

The CDR3 region is CASNPTVRNYGYTF. The CDR3 DNA follows: TGTGCCAGCAATCCGACAGTACGTAACTATGGCTACACCTTC. The rearrangement links TRBV6-5 to TRBJ1-2; D might be TRBD1 (5 bases). The CDR3 has 14 residues. The germline V gene has CDR1 MNHEY and CDR2 SVGAGI. Trimming took 7 bases from V and 1 from J, leaving 13 bases between them.

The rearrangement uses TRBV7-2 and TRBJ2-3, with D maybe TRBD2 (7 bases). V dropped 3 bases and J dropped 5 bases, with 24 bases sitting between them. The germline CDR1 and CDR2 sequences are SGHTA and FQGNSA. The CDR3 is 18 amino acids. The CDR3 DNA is TGTGCCAGCAGCTTGGTAGTGGTAGGAGGGGGGGCGAGAGATACGCAGTATTTT. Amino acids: CASSLVVVGGGARDTQYF.

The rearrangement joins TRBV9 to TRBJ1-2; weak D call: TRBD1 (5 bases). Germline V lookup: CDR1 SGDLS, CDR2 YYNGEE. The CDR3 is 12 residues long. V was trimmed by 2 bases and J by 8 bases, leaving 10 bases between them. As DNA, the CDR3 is TGTGCCAGCAGCGTGGTAGGGGAAGGCTACACCTTC. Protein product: CASSVVGEGYTF.

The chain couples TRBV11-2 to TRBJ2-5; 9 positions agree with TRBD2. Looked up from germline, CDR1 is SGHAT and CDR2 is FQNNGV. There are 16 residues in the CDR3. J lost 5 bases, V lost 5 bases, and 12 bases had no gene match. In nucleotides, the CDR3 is TGTGCCAGCAGCCCTTTAGCGGGGGCCCGAAGGGAGACCCAGTACTTC. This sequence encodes CASSPLAGARRETQYF.

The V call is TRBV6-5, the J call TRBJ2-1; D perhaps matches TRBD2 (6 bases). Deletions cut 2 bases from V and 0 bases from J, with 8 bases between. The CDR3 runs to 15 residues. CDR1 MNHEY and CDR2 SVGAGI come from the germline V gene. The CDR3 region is CASSYDGGSYNEQFF. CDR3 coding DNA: TGTGCCAGCAGTTACGACGGGGGCTCCTACAATGAGCAGTTCTTC.

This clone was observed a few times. CDR3 sequence reads: CASSYTPGQEEEGQYF. The CDR3 DNA sequence: TGTGCCAGCAGTTATACCCCGGGACAGGAAGAAGAGGGCCAGTACTTC. The genes are TRBV6-6 and TRBJ2-5; 8 bases line up with TRBD1. Germline loops: CDR1 MNHNY, CDR2 SVGAGI (reference sequence). The CDR3 runs to 16 residues. Germline trimming cut 3 bases from V and 10 bases from J; bases unmatched to any gene: 16.

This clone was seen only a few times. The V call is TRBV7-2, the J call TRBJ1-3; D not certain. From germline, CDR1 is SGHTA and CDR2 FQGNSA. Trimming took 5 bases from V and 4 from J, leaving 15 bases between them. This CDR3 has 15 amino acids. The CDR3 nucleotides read TGTGCCAGCAGCCACGGGTCCGATAGAGGAAACACCATATATTTT. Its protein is CASSHGSDRGNTIYF.

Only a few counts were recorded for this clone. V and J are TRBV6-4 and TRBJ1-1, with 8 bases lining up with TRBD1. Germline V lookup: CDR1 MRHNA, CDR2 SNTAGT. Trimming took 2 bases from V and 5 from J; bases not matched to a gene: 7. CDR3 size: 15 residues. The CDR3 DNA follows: TGTGCCAGCAGTGACCGTGACAGGGGTGGAACTGAAGCTTTCTTT. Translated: CASSDRDRGGTEAFF.

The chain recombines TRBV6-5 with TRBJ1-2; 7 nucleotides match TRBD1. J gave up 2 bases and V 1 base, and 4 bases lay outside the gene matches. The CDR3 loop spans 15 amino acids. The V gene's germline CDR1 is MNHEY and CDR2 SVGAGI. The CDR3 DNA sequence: TGTGCCAGCAGTTACTTCGGCAGGGGGAACTATGGCTACACCTTC. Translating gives CASSYFGRGNYGYTF.

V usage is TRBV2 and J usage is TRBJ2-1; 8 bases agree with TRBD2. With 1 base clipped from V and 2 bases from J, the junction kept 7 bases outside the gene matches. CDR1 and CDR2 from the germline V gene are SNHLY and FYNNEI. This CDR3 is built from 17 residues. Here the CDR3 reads CASSEVGGGRTYNEQFF. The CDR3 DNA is TGTGCCAGCAGTGAAGTGGGAGGCGGGAGGACCTACAATGAGCAGTTCTTC.

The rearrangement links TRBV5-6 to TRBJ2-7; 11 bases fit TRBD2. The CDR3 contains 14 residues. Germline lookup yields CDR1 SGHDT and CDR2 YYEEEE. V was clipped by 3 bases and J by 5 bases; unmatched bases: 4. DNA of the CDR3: TGTGCCAGCAGCTCGGGGACTAGCGGTAACGAGCAGTACTTC. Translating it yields CASSSGTSGNEQYF.

CDR3 in DNA: TGTGCCAGTAGGTTCACAGGGTTGGGTAGCAATCAGCCCCAGCATTTT. It encodes CASRFTGLGSNQPQHF. The chain uses TRBV19 and TRBJ1-5, with D possibly matching TRBD1 (6 bases). The CDR3 consists of 16 residues. V lost 6 bases and J lost 0, with 15 bases in between. Per the germline V gene, CDR1 is LNHDA and CDR2 is SQIVND (reference sequence).

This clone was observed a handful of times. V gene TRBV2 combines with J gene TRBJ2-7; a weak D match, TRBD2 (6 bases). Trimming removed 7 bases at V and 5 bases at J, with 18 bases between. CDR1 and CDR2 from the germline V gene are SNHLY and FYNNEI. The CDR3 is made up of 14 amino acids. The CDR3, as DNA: TGTGCCAGCACCGGGACCTCCCCGGGGGACGAGCAGTACTTC. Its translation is CASTGTSPGDEQYF.

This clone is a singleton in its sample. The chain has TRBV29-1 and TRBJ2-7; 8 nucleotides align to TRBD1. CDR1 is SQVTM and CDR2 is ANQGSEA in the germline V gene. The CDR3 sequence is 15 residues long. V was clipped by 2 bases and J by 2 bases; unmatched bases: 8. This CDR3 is CSVEIGQGFPYEQYF. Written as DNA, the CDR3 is TGCAGCGTTGAAATTGGACAGGGTTTTCCCTACGAGCAGTACTTC.

For the CDR3, the DNA is TGTGCCAGTAGTATAGATCGGGCAGGGGGGCAGCCCCAGCATTTT. Protein: CASSIDRAGGQPQHF. The gene calls are TRBV19 and TRBJ1-5, with TRBD1 identical over 7 bases. The CDR3 has 15 amino acids. Germline V CDR1 and CDR2: LNHDA, SQIVND (reference sequence). V was pared by 0 bases and J by 7 bases, with 6 bases of the junction left unmatched.

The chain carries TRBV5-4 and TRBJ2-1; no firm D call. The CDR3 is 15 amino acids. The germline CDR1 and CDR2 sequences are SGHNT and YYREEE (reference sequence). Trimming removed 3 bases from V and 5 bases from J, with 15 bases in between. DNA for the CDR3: TGTGCCAGCAGCTCCCCGGTTTCTGCCCACAATGAGCAGTTCTTC. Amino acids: CASSSPVSAHNEQFF.

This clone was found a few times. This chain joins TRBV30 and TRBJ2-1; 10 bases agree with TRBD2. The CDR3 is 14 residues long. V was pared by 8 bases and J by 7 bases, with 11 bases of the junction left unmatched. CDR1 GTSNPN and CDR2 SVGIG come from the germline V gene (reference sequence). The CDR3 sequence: CAAKGAGGRNEQFF. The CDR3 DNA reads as TGTGCCGCCAAGGGAGCGGGGGGGAGGAATGAGCAGTTCTTC.

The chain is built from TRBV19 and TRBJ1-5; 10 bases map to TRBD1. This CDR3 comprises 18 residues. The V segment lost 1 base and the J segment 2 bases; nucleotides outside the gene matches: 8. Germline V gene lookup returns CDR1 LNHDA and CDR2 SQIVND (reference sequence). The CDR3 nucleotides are TGTGCCAGTAGTATAGGAAGGGACAGGGGTGTTGGCAATCAGCCCCAGCATTTT. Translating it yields CASSIGRDRGVGNQPQHF.

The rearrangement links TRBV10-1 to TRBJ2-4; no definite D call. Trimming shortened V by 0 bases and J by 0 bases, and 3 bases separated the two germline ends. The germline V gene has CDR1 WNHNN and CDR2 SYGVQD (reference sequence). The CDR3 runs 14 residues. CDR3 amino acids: CASSESIAKNIQYF. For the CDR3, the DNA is TGCGCCAGCAGTGAGTCTATAGCCAAAAACATTCAGTACTTC.